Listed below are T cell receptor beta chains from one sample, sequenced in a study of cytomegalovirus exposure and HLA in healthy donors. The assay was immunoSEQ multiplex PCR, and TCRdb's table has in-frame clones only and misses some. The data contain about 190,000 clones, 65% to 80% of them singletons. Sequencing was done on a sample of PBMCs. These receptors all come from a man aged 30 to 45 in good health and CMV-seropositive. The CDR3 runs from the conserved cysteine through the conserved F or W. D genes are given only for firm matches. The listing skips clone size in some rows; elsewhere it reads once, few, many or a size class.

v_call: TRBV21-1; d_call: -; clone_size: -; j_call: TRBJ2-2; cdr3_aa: CASSAWWGQEYTGELFF; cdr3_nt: TGTGCCAGCAGCGCCTGGTGGGGACAGGAGTACACCGGGGAGCTGTTTTTT
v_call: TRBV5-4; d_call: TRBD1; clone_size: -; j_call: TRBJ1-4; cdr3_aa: CASSSQGGSNEKLFF; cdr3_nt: TGTGCCAGCAGCTCACAGGGGGGCTCTAATGAAAAACTGTTTTTT
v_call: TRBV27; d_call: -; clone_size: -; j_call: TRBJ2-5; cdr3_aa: CASGRPGLTETQYF; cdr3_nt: TGTGCCAGCGGTCGCCCGGGACTCACAGAGACCCAGTACTTC
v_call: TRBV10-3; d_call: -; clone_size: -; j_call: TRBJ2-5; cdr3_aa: CAISDSRGTTQETQYF; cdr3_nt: TGTGCCATCAGTGATTCGAGGGGGACCACGCAAGAGACCCAGTACTTC
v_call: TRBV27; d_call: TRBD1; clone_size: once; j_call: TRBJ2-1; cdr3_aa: CASSFGQGEQFF; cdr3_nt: TGTGCCAGCAGTTTCGGACAGGGAGAGCAGTTCTTC
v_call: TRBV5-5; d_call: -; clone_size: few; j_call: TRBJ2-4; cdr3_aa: CASSPGVAKNIQYF; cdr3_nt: TGTGCCAGCAGCCCAGGGGTAGCCAAAAACATTCAGTACTTC
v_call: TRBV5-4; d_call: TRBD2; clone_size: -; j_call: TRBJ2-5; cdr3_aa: CASSFSGRGEETQYF; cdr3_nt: TGTGCCAGCAGCTTTAGCGGGAGAGGGGAAGAGACCCAGTACTTC
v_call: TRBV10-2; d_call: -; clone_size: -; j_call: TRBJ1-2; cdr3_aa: CASSEAGSYGYTF; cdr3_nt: TGCGCCAGCAGTGAGGCAGGCTCCTATGGCTACACCTTC
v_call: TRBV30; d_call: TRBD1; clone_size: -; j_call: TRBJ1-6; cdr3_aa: CAWSLGQEDPPLHF; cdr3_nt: TGTGCCTGGAGCTTGGGACAGGAGGATCCACCCCTCCACTTT
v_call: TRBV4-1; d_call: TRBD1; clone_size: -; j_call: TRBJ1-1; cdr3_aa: CASSHRQGRENTEAFF; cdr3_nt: TGCGCCAGCAGCCATAGACAGGGGAGAGAGAACACTGAAGCTTTCTTT
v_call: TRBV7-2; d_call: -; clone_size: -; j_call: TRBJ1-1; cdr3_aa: CASSFTVNTEAFF; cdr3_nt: TGTGCCAGCAGCTTTACAGTTAACACTGAAGCTTTCTTT
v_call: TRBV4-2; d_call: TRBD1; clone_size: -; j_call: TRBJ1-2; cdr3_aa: CASSQDRGGGYTF; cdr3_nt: TGTGCCAGCAGTCAGGACAGGGGGGGCGGCTACACCTTC
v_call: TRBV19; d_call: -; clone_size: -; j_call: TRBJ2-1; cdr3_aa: CASSALSNEQFF; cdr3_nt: TGTGCCAGTAGTGCCCTATCCAATGAGCAGTTCTTC
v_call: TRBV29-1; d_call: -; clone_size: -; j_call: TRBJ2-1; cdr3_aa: CSAPGTPTLANSYNEQFF; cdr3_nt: TGCAGCGCGCCCGGGACACCGACCCTTGCCAACTCCTACAATGAGCAGTTCTTC
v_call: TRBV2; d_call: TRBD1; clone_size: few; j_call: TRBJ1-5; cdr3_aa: CASSLSRTGANQPQHF; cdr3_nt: TGTGCCAGCAGTCTCTCGCGGACAGGGGCCAATCAGCCCCAGCATTTT
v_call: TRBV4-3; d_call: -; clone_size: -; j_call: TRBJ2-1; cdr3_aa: CASSQDGVARNEQFF; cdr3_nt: TGCGCCAGCAGCCAAGATGGAGTAGCGAGGAATGAGCAGTTCTTC
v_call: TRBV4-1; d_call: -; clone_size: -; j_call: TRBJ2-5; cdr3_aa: CASRASALQETQYF; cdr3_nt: TGCGCCAGCAGGGCTAGCGCACTACAAGAGACCCAGTACTTC
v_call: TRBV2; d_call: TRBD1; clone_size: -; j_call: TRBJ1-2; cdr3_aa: CASTSDRGGYGYTF; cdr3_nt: TGTGCCAGCACATCGGACAGGGGGGGGTATGGCTACACCTTC
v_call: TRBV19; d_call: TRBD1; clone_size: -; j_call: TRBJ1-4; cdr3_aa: CASSTRPGQGGEKLFF; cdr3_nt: TGTGCCAGTAGTACACGACCGGGACAGGGAGGTGAAAAACTGTTTTTT
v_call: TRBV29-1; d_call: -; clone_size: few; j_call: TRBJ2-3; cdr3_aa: CSVSPVGADTDTQYF; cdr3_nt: TGCAGCGTTTCCCCGGTGGGGGCGGACACAGATACGCAGTATTTT
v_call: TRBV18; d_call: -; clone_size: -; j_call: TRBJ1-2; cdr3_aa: CASSSQQISNYGYTF; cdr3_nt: TGTGCCAGCTCATCACAACAGATTTCTAATTATGGCTACACCTTC
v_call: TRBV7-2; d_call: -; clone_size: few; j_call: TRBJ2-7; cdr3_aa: CASRENPQSFEQYF; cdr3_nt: TGCGCCAGCAGAGAAAACCCACAGAGCTTTGAGCAGTACTTC
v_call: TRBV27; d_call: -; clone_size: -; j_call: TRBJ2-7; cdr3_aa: CASSWGQGPLLEQYF; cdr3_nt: TGTGCCAGCAGTTGGGGGCAGGGACCCCTTTTGGAGCAGTACTTC
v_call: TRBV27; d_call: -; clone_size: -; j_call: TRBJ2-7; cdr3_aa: CASSLSSRAYEQYF; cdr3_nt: TGTGCCAGCAGTTTATCCTCTCGTGCCTACGAGCAGTACTTC
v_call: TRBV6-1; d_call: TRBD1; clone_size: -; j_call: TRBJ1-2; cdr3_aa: CASRPDRGLVGYTF; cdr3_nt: TGTGCCAGCAGGCCGGACAGGGGGCTTGTTGGCTACACCTTC
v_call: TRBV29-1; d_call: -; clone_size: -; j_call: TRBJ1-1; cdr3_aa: CSVERTVNTEAFF; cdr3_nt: TGCAGCGTCGAACGGACAGTGAACACTGAAGCTTTCTTT
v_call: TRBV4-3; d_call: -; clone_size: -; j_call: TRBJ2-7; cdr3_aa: CASSQEARWPEQYF; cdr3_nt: TGCGCCAGCAGCCAAGAGGCCAGGTGGCCCGAGCAGTACTTC
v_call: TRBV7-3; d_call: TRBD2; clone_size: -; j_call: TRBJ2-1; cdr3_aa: CASSLTFGGSSYNEQFF; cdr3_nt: TGTGCCAGCAGCTTAACGTTCGGCGGGAGCTCCTACAATGAGCAGTTCTTC
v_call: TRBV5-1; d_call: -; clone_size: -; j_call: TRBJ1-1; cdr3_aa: CASSPEGATEAFF; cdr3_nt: TGCGCCAGCAGCCCAGAAGGGGCCACTGAAGCTTTCTTT
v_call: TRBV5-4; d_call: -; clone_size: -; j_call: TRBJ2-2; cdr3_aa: CASSLDPMNTGELFF; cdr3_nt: TGTGCCAGCAGCTTGGATCCCATGAACACCGGGGAGCTGTTTTTT
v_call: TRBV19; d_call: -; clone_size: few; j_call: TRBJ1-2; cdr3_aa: CASSIPPQGPSGYTF; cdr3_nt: TGTGCCAGTAGTATACCCCCGCAGGGGCCGTCTGGCTACACCTTC
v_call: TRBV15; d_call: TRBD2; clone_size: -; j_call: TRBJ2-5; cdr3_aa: CATSLRGRTSGETQYF; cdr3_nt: TGTGCCACCAGCCTGAGGGGCCGGACTAGCGGAGAGACCCAGTACTTC
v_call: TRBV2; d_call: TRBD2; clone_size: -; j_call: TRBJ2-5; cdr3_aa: CASRGLAGGFGETQYF; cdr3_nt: TGTGCCAGCCGGGGACTAGCGGGAGGATTCGGAGAGACCCAGTACTTC
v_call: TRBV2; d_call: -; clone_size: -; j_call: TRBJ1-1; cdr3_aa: CASSSSQGITEAFF; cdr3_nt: TGTGCCAGCAGTAGTTCACAGGGTATCACTGAAGCTTTCTTT
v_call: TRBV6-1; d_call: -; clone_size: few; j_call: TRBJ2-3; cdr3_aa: CASSEIGQTISTDTQYF; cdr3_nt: TGTGCCAGCAGTGAAATAGGACAGACCATTAGCACAGATACGCAGTATTTT